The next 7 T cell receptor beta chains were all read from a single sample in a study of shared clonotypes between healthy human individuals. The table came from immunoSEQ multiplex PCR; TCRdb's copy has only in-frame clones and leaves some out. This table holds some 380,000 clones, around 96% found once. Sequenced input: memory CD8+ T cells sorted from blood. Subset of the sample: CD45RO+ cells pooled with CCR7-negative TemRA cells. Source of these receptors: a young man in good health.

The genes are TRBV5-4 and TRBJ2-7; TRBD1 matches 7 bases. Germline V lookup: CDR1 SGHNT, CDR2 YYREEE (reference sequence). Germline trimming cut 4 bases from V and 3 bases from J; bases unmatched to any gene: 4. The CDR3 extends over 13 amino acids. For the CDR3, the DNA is TGTGCCAGCAGCCGTGACAGGGTCTACGAGCAGTACTTC. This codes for CASSRDRVYEQYF. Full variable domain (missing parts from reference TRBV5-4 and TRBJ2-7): ETGVTQSPTHLIKTRGQQVTLRCSSQSGHNTVSWYQQALGQGPQFIFQYYREEENGRGNFPPRFSGLQFPNYSSELNVNALELDDSALYLCASSRDRVYEQYFGPGTRLTVT.

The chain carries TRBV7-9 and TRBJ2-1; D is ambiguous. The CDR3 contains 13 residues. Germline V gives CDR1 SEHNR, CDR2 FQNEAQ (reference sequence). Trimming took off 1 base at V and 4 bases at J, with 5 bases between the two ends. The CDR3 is CASSLGPYNEQFF. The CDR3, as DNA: TGTGCCAGCAGCTTAGGACCTTACAATGAGCAGTTCTTC.

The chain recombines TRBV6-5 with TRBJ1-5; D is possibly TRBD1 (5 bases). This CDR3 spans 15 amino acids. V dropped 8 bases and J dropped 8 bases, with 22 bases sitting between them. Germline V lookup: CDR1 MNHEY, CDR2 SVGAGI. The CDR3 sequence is CASSSGGQGAEPQHF. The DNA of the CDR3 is TGTGCCAGCTCCTCGGGGGGTCAGGGAGCGGAGCCCCAGCATTTT.

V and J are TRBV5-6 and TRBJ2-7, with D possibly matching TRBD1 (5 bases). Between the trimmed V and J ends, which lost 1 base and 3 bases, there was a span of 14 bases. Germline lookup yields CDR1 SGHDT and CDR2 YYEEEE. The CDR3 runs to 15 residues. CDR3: CASSLQFGAHYEQYF. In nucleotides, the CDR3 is TGTGCCAGCAGCTTGCAGTTTGGGGCACACTACGAGCAGTACTTC.

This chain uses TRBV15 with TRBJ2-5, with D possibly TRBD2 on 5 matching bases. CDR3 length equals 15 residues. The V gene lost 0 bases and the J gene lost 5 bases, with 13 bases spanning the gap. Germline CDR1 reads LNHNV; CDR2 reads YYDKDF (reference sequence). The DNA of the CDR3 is TGTGCCACCAGCAGAGATCCCCGGCCGGGGGAGACCCAGTACTTC. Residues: CATSRDPRPGETQYF.

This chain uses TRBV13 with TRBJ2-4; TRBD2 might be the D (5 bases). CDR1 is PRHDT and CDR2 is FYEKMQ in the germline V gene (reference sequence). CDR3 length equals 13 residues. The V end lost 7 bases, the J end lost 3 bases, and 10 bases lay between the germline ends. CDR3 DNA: TGTGCCAGCACGGGGTTTAACAAAAACATTCAGTACTTC. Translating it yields CASTGFNKNIQYF.

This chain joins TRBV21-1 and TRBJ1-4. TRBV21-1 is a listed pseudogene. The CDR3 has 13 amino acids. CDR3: CASIGGRYEKLFF. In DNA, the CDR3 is TGTGCCAGCATAGGAGGGCGGTATGAAAAACTGTTTTTT.